Below, one TCR beta chain is given with its context. Its specificity is not known. This specimen belongs to a study of cytomegalovirus exposure and HLA in healthy donors. This PCR relied on a set of 60 Vbeta primers and 13 Jbeta primers. Sequencing was performed with immunoSEQ multiplex PCR; in TCRdb, only in-frame clones are kept and a portion is missing. In the table there are about 180,000 clones, about four fifths of which are singletons. From germline, CDR1 is SNHLY and CDR2 FYNNEI. The CDR3 totals 14 residues. Losses at the gene ends were 4 bases for V and 2 bases for J; bases not matched to a gene: 5. Study conclusions and caveats: Of the V segments, some could not be distinguished, including TRBV6-2 and TRBV6-3, and were excluded.

This TCR derives from a woman between 45 and 60 years old in good health and CMV-seropositive. Input material: PBMCs. This chain links TRBV2 with TRBJ2-7, with TRBD2 identical over 7 bases. The CDR3 DNA sequence: TGTGCCAGCAGTGGGACGGGGGGAACCTACGAGCAGTACTTC. Protein sequence: CASSGTGGTYEQYF.